Shown below are 21 T cell receptor beta chains from a single sample sequenced in a study of blood T cells in healthy people across ages. Using a J-beta primer mix together with a sample-barcoded 5' primer, a second PCR was run for roughly 7 to 11 cycles. TCRdb reprocessed the 5' RACE reads with MiXCR, giving one entry per CDR3 protein. The table lists over 1,500,000 distinct CDR3 sequences, approximately 50% of them singletons. Specimen: blood. Receptor source: a woman between 40 and 55 years old in good health.

This sequence joins TRBV29-1 and TRBJ1-1, with a weak D call TRBD1 (6 bases). This CDR3 has 14 amino acids. V was pared by 1 base and J by 8 bases, with 17 bases between. CDR1 is SQVTM and CDR2 is ANQGSEA in the germline V gene. CDR3 sequence: CSVEGIGGRAEAFF. CDR3 nucleotide sequence: TGCAGCGTTGAAGGAATAGGGGGGAGGGCGGAAGCTTTCTTT. The entire variable domain, with the rest obtained from reference TRBV29-1 and TRBJ1-1, is as follows: SAVISQKPSRDICQRGTSLTIQCQVDSQVTMMFWYRQQPGQSLTLIATANQGSEATYESGFVIDKFPISRPNLTFSTLTVSNMSPEDSSIYLCSVEGIGGRAEAFFGQGTRLTVV.

The chain combines TRBV4-1 with TRBJ2-3; D unresolved. This CDR3 spans 14 amino acids. CDR1 is MGHRA, CDR2 YSYEKL, per germline. V was cut by 4 bases and J by 2 bases, with 10 bases left in between. CDR3 DNA: TGCGCCAGCAGCCTCGAGGATCACACAGATACGCAGTATTTT. Translated: CASSLEDHTDTQYF.

The chain couples TRBV5-1 to TRBJ1-5; D unclear. This CDR3 has 14 amino acids. Germline CDR1 and CDR2: SGHRS and YFSETQ. The V gene lost 4 bases and the J gene lost 7 bases, with 15 bases spanning the gap. This CDR3 reads CASSADFGVQPQHF. CDR3 sequence (DNA): TGCGCCAGCAGCGCCGACTTTGGGGTCCAGCCCCAGCATTTT.

The chain joins TRBV20-1 to TRBJ1-5; D gene unclear. From germline, CDR1 is DFQATT and CDR2 SNEGSKA (reference sequence). Deletions cut 2 bases from V and 2 bases from J, with 10 bases between. The CDR3 has 14 residues. The chain's CDR3 is CSARYSIGNQPQHF. DNA for the CDR3: TGCAGTGCTAGATACAGCATCGGCAATCAGCCCCAGCATTTT.

This clonotype was picked up a small number of times. This rearrangement joins TRBV28 to TRBJ1-5; D remains ambiguous. Trimming pared 5 bases from V and 7 bases from J, leaving 12 bases between. CDR1 and CDR2 (germline): MDHEN, SYDVKM. This CDR3 region has 13 residues. CDR3 sequence (DNA): TGTGCCAGCAGTCGACGTTCTTGGCAGCCCCAGCATTTT. Amino acid sequence: CASSRRSWQPQHF. Full variable domain (outside the CDR3, taken from reference TRBV28 and TRBJ1-5): DVKVTQSSRYLVKRTGEKVFLECVQDMDHENMFWYRQDPGLGLRLIYFSYDVKMKEKGDIPEGYSVSREKKERFSLILESASTNQTSMYLCASSRRSWQPQHFGDGTRLSIL.

V usage is TRBV7-2 and J usage is TRBJ1-2, with D perhaps matching TRBD1 (6 bases). Germline CDR1 and CDR2: SGHTA and FQGNSA. V was cut by 5 bases and J by 7 bases, with 17 bases left in between. This CDR3 region has 14 residues. The CDR3 spells CASSPEGGARGYTF. CDR3 DNA sequence: TGTGCCAGCAGCCCCGAGGGGGGGGCGCGTGGCTACACCTTC.

The chain links TRBV10-3 to TRBJ1-6, with 7 bases lining up with TRBD1. Germline CDR1 is ENHRY and CDR2 is SYGVKD. This CDR3 region has 19 residues. V lost 6 bases and J lost 10; bases outside the gene matches: 24. CDR3 nucleotide sequence: TGTGCCATCAGCGGATCGGAGATTGAAGGGGGCTCAAGAGGATCACCCCTCCACTTT. Amino acid sequence: CAISGSEIEGGSRGSPLHF.

The CDR3 nucleotides are TGTGCCAGCAGCGAGAGCGGGGCCGATGGGGATACGCAGTATTTT. Translated, it gives CASSESGADGDTQYF. The V call is TRBV9, the J call TRBJ2-3, with 7 bases fitting TRBD2. V dropped 3 bases and J dropped 6; count of bases not matched to a gene: 10. The CDR3 has 15 amino acids. The germline CDR1 and CDR2 sequences are SGDLS and YYNGEE.

This clonotype was picked up a small number of times. The rearrangement uses TRBV5-1 and TRBJ2-4; 7 bases match TRBD1. With 0 bases clipped from V and 4 bases from J, the junction kept 7 bases outside the gene matches. The germline gives CDR1 SGHRS, CDR2 YFSETQ. The CDR3 has 16 residues. CDR3 nucleotides: TGCGCCAGCAGCTTGGGCACTGACAGGGTAAAAAACATTCAGTACTTC. Encoded protein: CASSLGTDRVKNIQYF.

The chain carries TRBV20-1 and TRBJ2-1, with a possible D match to TRBD2 (6 bases). Germline V gene data show CDR1 as DFQATT and CDR2 as SNEGSKA (reference sequence). The CDR3 has 13 amino acids. The CDR3, as DNA: TGCACCCCAGCGGGCAGCTCCTACAATGAGCAGTTCTTC. It is translated as CTPAGSSYNEQFF.

The gene calls are TRBV20-1 and TRBJ1-1; D not certain. From germline, CDR1 is DFQATT and CDR2 SNEGSKA (reference sequence). CDR3 length: 15 amino acids. Trimming stripped 4 bases from V and 0 bases from J, with 15 bases between. The CDR3 here is CSAMGGQTLNTEAFF. CDR3 coding DNA: TGCAGTGCTATGGGCGGGCAGACCCTGAACACTGAAGCTTTCTTT.

V gene TRBV20-1 combines with J gene TRBJ2-5; 14 bases are a match to TRBD2. CDR1 and CDR2 from the germline V gene are DFQATT and SNEGSKA (reference sequence). The CDR3 contains 16 residues. The J segment lost 3 bases and the V segment lost 4 bases, leaving 7 bases of the junction unmatched. The CDR3, as DNA: TGCAGTGCTATGACTAGCGGGGGGGCGCGGAAAGAGACCCAGTACTTC. It encodes CSAMTSGGARKETQYF.

CDR3 in amino acids: CASSSRGQGYEQYF. CDR3 nucleotides: TGTGCCAGCAGTTCCAGGGGACAGGGCTACGAGCAGTACTTC. The chain uses TRBV6-6 and TRBJ2-5; TRBD1 aligns across 9 bases. The J call may not be correct, given that the DNA end is closer to TRBJ2-7. Germline V CDR1 and CDR2: MNHNY, SVGAGI (reference sequence). The CDR3 covers 14 residues.

In its sample, this clonotype was seen a few times. The chain has TRBV13 and TRBJ2-3; D is perhaps TRBD1 or TRBD2 (5 bases each). Trimming removed 5 bases at V and 4 bases at J, with 16 bases between. In germline, CDR1 is PRHDT, CDR2 FYEKMQ (reference sequence). The CDR3 totals 15 residues. The DNA of the CDR3 is TGTGCCAGCAGCCTTCCGGGACCAGGGCCAGATACGCAGTATTTT. Translated, it gives CASSLPGPGPDTQYF.

The chain links TRBV4-3 to TRBJ2-5; the D is unclear. Judging by the DNA end, TRBJ2-7 fits better; the J call may be wrong. From germline, CDR1 is LGHNA and CDR2 YSLEER. The CDR3 has 17 residues. Here the CDR3 reads CASSQDLWTADRFEQYF. The CDR3 coding sequence is TGCGCCAGCAGCCAAGATCTTTGGACCGCGGATCGGTTCGAGCAGTACTTC.

This clonotype was counted a few times. The chain carries TRBV20-1 and TRBJ2-5; D unresolved. CDR1 is DFQATT and CDR2 is SNEGSKA in the germline V gene (reference sequence). The CDR3 consists of 11 residues. V was shortened by 4 bases and J by 5 bases, with 8 bases between the two germline ends. The CDR3 is CSAIRTETQYF. CDR3 DNA sequence: TGCAGTGCTATCCGCACGGAGACCCAGTACTTC.

This clonotype has only a few counts. The rearrangement links TRBV4-3 to TRBJ1-2, with D tentatively TRBD1 (5 bases). Trimming cost V 1 base and J 8 bases, with 14 bases left between them. The CDR3 loop spans 14 amino acids. Germline values: CDR1 LGHNA, CDR2 YSLEER. CDR3: CASSQATAKGGYTF. Written as DNA, the CDR3 is TGCGCCAGCAGCCAAGCCACCGCCAAGGGGGGCTACACCTTC.

This clonotype was observed a few times. The chain recombines TRBV7-2 with TRBJ2-7, with D perhaps being TRBD1 or TRBD2 (5 bases each). The CDR3 length is 14 residues. Trimming removed 6 bases from V and 5 bases from J, with 17 bases in between. Germline V gene data show CDR1 as SGHTA and CDR2 as FQGNSA. The CDR3 coding sequence is TGTGCCAGCAGGAGCGGCAGGGAAGGAAACGAGCAGTACTTC. Residues: CASRSGREGNEQYF.

The chain has TRBV9 and TRBJ2-5, with TRBD1 as a possible D gene (6 bases). Trimming stripped 0 bases from V and 6 bases from J, with 12 bases between. Per germline, CDR1 SGDLS and CDR2 YYNGEE. CDR3 size: 14 residues. Here the CDR3 DNA reads TGTGCCAGCAGCGTAGACCAGGGGTTGAAGACCCAGTACTTC. This codes for CASSVDQGLKTQYF.

This clonotype has a handful of counts. The rearrangement links TRBV20-1 to TRBJ2-1, with D uncertain. Trimming left V 7 bases short and J 4 bases short, with 20 bases between. Germline V CDR1 and CDR2: DFQATT, SNEGSKA (reference sequence). The CDR3 is 15 amino acids. CDR3 protein: CSVKSVRQIYNEQFF. The CDR3 region has the DNA TGCAGTGTAAAATCGGTAAGGCAGATATACAATGAGCAGTTCTTC.

This clonotype was seen more than once but under ten times. The rearrangement joins TRBV6-5 to TRBJ2-1; D is undetermined. Germline V gene lookup returns CDR1 MNHEY and CDR2 SVGAGI. The CDR3 totals 13 residues. Trimming removed 5 bases at V and 4 bases at J, with 9 bases between. The DNA of the CDR3 is TGTGCCAGCAGTATCACGGGTTACAATGAGCAGTTCTTC. This gives the protein CASSITGYNEQFF.